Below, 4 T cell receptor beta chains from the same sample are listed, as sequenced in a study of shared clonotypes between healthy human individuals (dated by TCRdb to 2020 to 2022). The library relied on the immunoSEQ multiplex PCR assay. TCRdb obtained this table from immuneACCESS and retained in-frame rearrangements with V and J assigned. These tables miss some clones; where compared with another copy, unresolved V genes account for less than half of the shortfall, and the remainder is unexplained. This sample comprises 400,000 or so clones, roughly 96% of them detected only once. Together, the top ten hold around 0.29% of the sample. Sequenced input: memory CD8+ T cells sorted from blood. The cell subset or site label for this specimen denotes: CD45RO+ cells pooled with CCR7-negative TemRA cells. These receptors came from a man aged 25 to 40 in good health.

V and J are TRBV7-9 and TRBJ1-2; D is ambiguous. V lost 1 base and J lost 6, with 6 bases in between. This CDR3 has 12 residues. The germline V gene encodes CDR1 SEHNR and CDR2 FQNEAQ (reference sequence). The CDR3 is CASSLGVDGYTF. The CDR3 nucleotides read TGTGCCAGCAGCTTAGGAGTAGATGGCTACACCTTC.

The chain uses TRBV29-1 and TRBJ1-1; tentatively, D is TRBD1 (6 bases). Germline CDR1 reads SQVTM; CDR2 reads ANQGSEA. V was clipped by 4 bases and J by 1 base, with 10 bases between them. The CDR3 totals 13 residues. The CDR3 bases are TGCAGCGTTGTGGGCAGGGGGAACACTGAAGCTTTCTTT. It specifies CSVVGRGNTEAFF.

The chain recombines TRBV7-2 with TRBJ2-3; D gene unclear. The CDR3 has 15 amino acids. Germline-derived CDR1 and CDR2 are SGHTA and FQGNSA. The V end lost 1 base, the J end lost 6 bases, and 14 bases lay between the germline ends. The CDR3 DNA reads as TGTGCCAGCAGCTTAGTCGACCTCCCCAGGGATACGCAGTATTTT. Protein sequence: CASSLVDLPRDTQYF.

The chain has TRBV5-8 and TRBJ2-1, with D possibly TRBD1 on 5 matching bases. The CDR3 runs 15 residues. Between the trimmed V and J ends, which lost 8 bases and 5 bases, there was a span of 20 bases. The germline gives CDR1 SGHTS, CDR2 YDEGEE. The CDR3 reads CASQGRGLPNNEQFF. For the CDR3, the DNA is TGTGCCAGTCAGGGCCGCGGATTACCCAACAATGAGCAGTTCTTC.